This T cell receptor beta chain emerged from a study of T cells after yellow fever vaccination. In this sample, this clonotype turned up a few times. Per germline, CDR1 SGHAT and CDR2 FQNNGV. Trimming removed 5 bases at V and 7 bases at J, with 15 bases between. The CDR3 runs 15 residues. Each CDR3 protein is one row after TCRdb ran MiXCR on the 5' RACE reads. This table holds about 210,000 distinct CDR3 sequences, 6% to 8% found once. The source was CD4+ T cells sorted from PBMCs, collected on the day of the yellow fever booster vaccination. The clonotype originates from a man younger than 40 who received the YFV17D yellow fever vaccine. This chain uses TRBV11-2 with TRBJ1-6; D is unresolved. CDR3 DNA: TGTGCCAGCAGCCCCCGGGATTCCACGAATTCACCCCTCCACTTT. As protein: CASSPRDSTNSPLHF.